What follows is one TCR beta chain and its context. Its antigen is still unknown. This sample stems from a study of T cells in Graves' hyperthyroidism and ophthalmopathy. Findings and caveats of the study: Most expanded thyroid clonotypes above 0.001 recurred in blood.

The V and J ends lost 3 bases and 4 bases respectively, with 12 bases between them. Germline V gene lookup returns CDR1 SGHAT and CDR2 FQDESV (reference sequence). The CDR3 is 14 residues long. Patients aged 18 to 65 with hyperthyroidism were newly diagnosed, with duration under 2 months. What was amplified from RNA transcripts were TCR beta CDR3 regions. First-round RT-PCR of the TCR CDR3 relied on the HTBI primer set. Each CDR3 protein gets one entry after TCRdb re-called the multiplex PCR reads with MiXCR. Seen here are roughly 180,000 distinct CDR3 sequences, around 15% observed once, and the top ten hold 25% to 30%.

The TCR sequence derives from a woman aged 45-65 years with Graves' hyperthyroidism. Sequencing used blood. The chain links TRBV11-1 to TRBJ1-1; D remains unclear. The CDR3 spells CASSFSRGSTEAFF. For the CDR3, the DNA is TGTGCCAGCAGCTTCTCCCGGGGAAGCACTGAAGCTTTCTTT.